Below are 26 T cell receptor beta chains sequenced from a single sample in a study of blood T cells in healthy people across ages. A second about 7 to 12 cycle PCR used barcoded and J-beta primers. TCRdb ran MiXCR on the 5' RACE reads and lists one entry per CDR3 protein. The sample includes about 290,000 distinct CDR3 sequences, roughly 26% of them seen just once. The sequenced sample was blood. Source of these receptors: a woman aged 70-85 years in good health.

This chain connects TRBV7-9 to TRBJ1-2, with no clear D. V was shortened by 3 bases and J by 7 bases, with 9 bases between the two germline ends. Germline assignment: CDR1 SEHNR and CDR2 FQNEAQ (reference sequence). This CDR3 spans 12 amino acids. The CDR3 sequence is CASSFPGRGYTF. The CDR3 DNA is TGTGCCAGCAGCTTCCCCGGTCGTGGCTACACCTTC.

This clonotype has only a few counts. V is TRBV7-9 and J is TRBJ2-3; a weak D match, TRBD1 (5 bases). Trimming cost V 2 bases and J 6 bases, with 12 bases left between them. The CDR3 is made up of 14 amino acids. Germline CDR1 is SEHNR and CDR2 is FQNEAQ (reference sequence). The CDR3 is CASSLQGLTDTQYF. CDR3 in DNA: TGTGCCAGCAGCTTACAGGGTCTGACGGATACGCAGTATTTT.

A single count supports this clonotype. The rearrangement uses TRBV25-1 and TRBJ2-4; the D gene is possibly TRBD2 (6 bases). The V and J ends lost 1 base and 3 bases respectively, with 16 bases between them. Germline V gene lookup returns CDR1 MGHDK and CDR2 SYGVNS. This CDR3 comprises 17 residues. Here the CDR3 DNA reads TGTGCCAGCAGTGAATCAAGAGTTAGCGGCAGCAAAAACATTCAGTACTTC. It translates to CASSESRVSGSKNIQYF.

This clonotype turned up a few times. J is TRBJ1-2 and V is TRBV7-9; no definite D call. The CDR3 consists of 13 residues. Germline V gene sequence: CDR1 SEHNR, CDR2 FQNEAQ (reference sequence). Trimming pared 3 bases from V and 1 base from J, leaving 6 bases between. CDR3: CASSLIRNYGYTF. The CDR3 DNA reads TGTGCCAGCAGCTTGATCCGTAACTATGGCTACACCTTC.

This chain connects TRBV29-1 to TRBJ2-7, with a tentative D call TRBD2 (5 bases). CDR3 length: 12 residues. Germline V gives CDR1 SQVTM, CDR2 ANQGSEA. Trimming removed 6 bases at V and 3 bases at J, with 12 bases between. CDR3 region: CSVLLGGYEQYF. CDR3 nucleotide sequence: TGCAGCGTACTACTAGGAGGCTACGAGCAGTACTTC.

The chain joins TRBV2 to TRBJ2-5; no reliable D call. The DNA end is a closer match to TRBJ2-1, so the J assignment may be wrong. The CDR3 extends over 10 amino acids. Germline assignment: CDR1 SNHLY and CDR2 FYNNEI. CDR3 protein: CASSVYEQFF. The CDR3 DNA is TGTGCCAGCAGTGTATATGAGCAGTTCTTC.

This clonotype was seen only a few times. One junction end does not reproduce the germline sequence, and a read error may be involved. V gene TRBV20-1 combines with J gene TRBJ2-7; D might be TRBD2 (5 bases). From germline, CDR1 is DFQATT and CDR2 SNEGSKA (reference sequence). The CDR3 is 17 residues long. DNA of the CDR3: TGCAGTGCTAGAGATGCCACCCGGGAATCCTTCTCCTACGGGCAGTACTTC. Translated, it gives CSARDATRESFSYGQYF.

The chain recombines TRBV2 with TRBJ1-1; D uncertain. Germline loops: CDR1 SNHLY, CDR2 FYNNEI. V shed 5 bases and J shed 4 bases, with 17 bases lying between them. The length of the CDR3 is 15 residues. CDR3 DNA sequence: TGTGCCAGCAGTCAAGAGAGGCACTCCGGCACTGAAGCTTTCTTT. Its translation: CASSQERHSGTEAFF.

The table lists this clonotype with a count of one. Germline is not matched at one junction end, which may reflect a read error. The rearrangement uses TRBV28 and TRBJ2-5; D perhaps matches TRBD2 (6 bases). The CDR3 sequence is 13 residues long. Germline V lookup: CDR1 MDHEN, CDR2 SYDVKM. The CDR3 loop reads CASTGTPGPRRFF. CDR3 nucleotides: TGTGCCAGCACCGGGACTCCCGGGCCCCGACGCTTCTTC.

A remark on this clonotype: Germline and junction disagree at one end, which may indicate a read error. This chain uses TRBV27 with TRBJ2-1; D is unresolved. The CDR3 is 15 residues long. CDR1 is MNHEY and CDR2 is SMNVEV in the germline V gene (reference sequence). Written as DNA, the CDR3 is TGTGCCAGCAGATCTATCCAAAGCTCCTACAATGAGCGGTTCTTC. Amino acid sequence: CASRSIQSSYNERFF.

As to this clonotype: A single base separates this from a much larger clone, so it may be a read error. The chain combines TRBV20-1 with TRBJ1-1; 10 bases fit TRBD1. Germline CDR1 reads DFQATT; CDR2 reads SNEGSKA (reference sequence). CDR3 size: 13 residues. The CDR3 DNA sequence: TGCAGTGCTAGCAGGGACAGGGGACGGGAAGCTCTCTTT. It yields the protein CSASRDRGREALF.

This clonotype came up many times. The chain joins TRBV29-1 to TRBJ2-5, with 7 bases matching TRBD1. This CDR3 is built from 13 residues. Germline V gene data show CDR1 as SQVTM and CDR2 as ANQGSEA. V lost 7 bases and J lost 2; bases outside the gene matches: 7. The CDR3, as DNA: TGCAGCGCCTACCGGGACAGACAAGAGACCCAGTACTTC. It is translated as CSAYRDRQETQYF.

The chain links TRBV12-3 or TRBV12-4 to TRBJ2-5; TRBD1 is a possible D gene (5 bases). The V gene lost 6 bases and the J gene lost 2 bases, with 19 bases spanning the gap. This CDR3 comprises 16 residues. CDR3 nucleotide sequence: TGTGCCAGCAGCAGACCGGCTTTGGGGCAACAAGAGACCCAGTACTTC. Amino acid sequence: CASSRPALGQQETQYF.

This clonotype has more than one count but fewer than ten. At one end the junction does not follow the germline gene, possibly because of a read error. This chain joins TRBV12-3 or TRBV12-4 and TRBJ2-1, with 8 bases lining up with TRBD2. The CDR3 is 15 residues long. The CDR3 sequence: CASSVAGSSYNEQFF. CDR3 DNA: TGTGCCAGCAGTGTAGCGGGGAGCTCCTACAATGAGCAGTTCTTC.

The J gene is TRBJ2-2, the V gene TRBV28, with a weak D call TRBD2 (5 bases). Germline lookup yields CDR1 MDHEN and CDR2 SYDVKM. This CDR3 has 17 residues. Trimming shortened V by 5 bases and J by 7 bases, and 23 bases separated the two germline ends. The CDR3 sequence: CASSPPILGKRRGELFF. The CDR3 DNA reads TGTGCCAGCAGTCCCCCCATCCTCGGGAAGAGGCGCGGGGAGCTGTTTTTT.

The V call is TRBV15, the J call TRBJ2-5; D is uncertain. The J call may be faulty, since TRBJ2-7 better matches the DNA end. Germline-derived CDR1 and CDR2 are LNHNV and YYDKDF (reference sequence). The CDR3 contains 14 residues. The CDR3 here is CATSRDRASYEQYF. The DNA for the CDR3 is TGTGCCACCAGCAGAGATCGCGCCTCCTACGAGCAGTACTTC.

This chain uses TRBV2 with TRBJ2-1; D is possibly TRBD2 (5 bases). Germline values: CDR1 SNHLY, CDR2 FYNNEI. The CDR3 sequence is 16 residues long. With 2 bases removed from V and 1 base from J, the gap between germline ends came to 12 bases. The CDR3 DNA reads as TGTGCCAGCAGTGAATCTCGAGGGTATTCCTACAATGAGCAGTTCTTC. It codes for CASSESRGYSYNEQFF.

The CDR3 DNA is TGTGCCAGCGGTTTACGGGGCTCCTACAATGAGCAGTTCTTC. It is translated as CASGLRGSYNEQFF. V usage is TRBV6-2 or TRBV6-3 and J usage is TRBJ2-1, with a possible D match to TRBD2 (5 bases). Germline assignment: CDR1 MNHEY and CDR2 SVGEGT. Deletions cut 8 bases from V and 0 bases from J, with 11 bases between. The CDR3 runs 14 residues.

Notes on this clonotype: Germline is not matched at one junction end, which may reflect a read error. The chain uses TRBV11-2 and TRBJ2-5, with a weak D call TRBD2 (5 bases). The CDR3 runs to 13 residues. CDR1 is SGHAT, CDR2 FQNNGV, per germline. The CDR3 region is CASGFSSKETQYF. The CDR3 region has the DNA TGTGCCAGCGGCTTCTCTAGCAAAGAGACCCAGTACTTC.

This clonotype came up many times. The chain joins TRBV29-1 to TRBJ2-2, with D unresolved. The CDR3 runs to 13 residues. Germline V lookup: CDR1 SQVTM, CDR2 ANQGSEA. The germline V and J ends were trimmed by 0 bases and 7 bases, with 9 bases remaining between them. The CDR3, as DNA: TGCAGCGTTGAAGATCGAGGCGGCGGGGAGCTGTTTTTT. Protein product: CSVEDRGGGELFF.

This clonotype was seen a few times. This chain uses TRBV7-3 with TRBJ2-4, with TRBD2 identical over 9 bases. The CDR3 totals 14 residues. Germline trimming cut 5 bases from V and 8 bases from J; bases unmatched to any gene: 7. The germline gives CDR1 SGHTA, CDR2 FQGTGA. CDR3 sequence: CASSPSGNGDIQYF. CDR3 DNA: TGTGCCAGCAGCCCTAGCGGGAATGGAGACATTCAGTACTTC.

This clonotype came up a few times. This chain links TRBV4-2 with TRBJ2-2, with D tentatively TRBD2 (5 bases). Trimming removed 4 bases from V and 6 bases from J, with 12 bases in between. There are 14 residues in the CDR3. Germline values: CDR1 LGHNA, CDR2 YNFKEQ. The CDR3 bases are TGTGCCAGCAGCCCGGAGGTCCGGCCCGGGGAGCTGTTTTTT. Protein sequence: CASSPEVRPGELFF.

The rearrangement joins TRBV25-1 to TRBJ1-4; possible D gene TRBD1, 6 bases. The CDR3 sequence is 14 residues long. Germline assignment: CDR1 MGHDK and CDR2 SYGVNS. The ends were cut back, 6 bases at V and 5 bases at J, with 13 bases in the middle. The CDR3 loop reads CASRSTGRNEKLFF. The CDR3 region has the DNA TGTGCCAGCAGATCGACAGGCCGAAATGAAAAACTGTTTTTT. Looking up the rest from reference TRBV25-1 and TRBJ1-4 gives the full variable domain: EADIYQTPRYLVIGTGKKITLECSQTMGHDKMYWYQQDPGMELHLIHYSYGVNSTEKGDLSSESTVSRIRTEHFPLTLESARPSHTSQYLCASRSTGRNEKLFFGSGTQLSVL.

This chain joins TRBV29-1 and TRBJ2-5, with D tentatively TRBD2 (6 bases). The CDR3 runs to 13 residues. Trimming took off 6 bases at V and 5 bases at J, with 16 bases between the two ends. From germline, CDR1 is SQVTM and CDR2 ANQGSEA. The CDR3 nucleotides are TGCAGCGTGGGACTTCGACAGACGGAGACCCAGTACTTC. This gives the protein CSVGLRQTETQYF. Based on the CDR3 plus reference TRBV29-1 and TRBJ2-5, the full variable domain is SAVISQKPSRDICQRGTSLTIQCQVDSQVTMMFWYRQQPGQSLTLIATANQGSEATYESGFVIDKFPISRPNLTFSTLTVSNMSPEDSSIYLCSVGLRQTETQYFGPGTRLLVL.

This chain uses TRBV7-2 with TRBJ1-4, with TRBD1 as a possible D gene (5 bases). This CDR3 region has 15 residues. Germline V lookup: CDR1 SGHTA, CDR2 FQGNSA. V was cut by 5 bases and J by 7 bases, with 17 bases left in between. The CDR3 sequence is CASSKSGAGGEKLFF. The CDR3 DNA follows: TGTGCCAGCAGCAAAAGCGGGGCGGGCGGTGAAAAACTGTTTTTT.

On this clonotype itself: The junction differs from germline at one of its ends, possibly a read error. The V and J genes are TRBV7-9 and TRBJ1-5; TRBD1 is a possible D gene (5 bases). CDR3 length: 15 amino acids. CDR1 and CDR2 (germline): SEHNR, FQNEAQ (reference sequence). The CDR3 is CASSFGDGPNQPQHF. CDR3 DNA sequence: TGTGCCAGTAGCTTTGGGGACGGTCCCAATCAGCCCCAGCATTTT.